This paragraph reports one T cell receptor beta chain. Its target is unknown. The use of a sample-barcoded 5' primer and a J-beta primer mix characterized a second PCR of about 6 to 11 cycles. TCRdb processed the 5' RACE reads anew with MiXCR; each CDR3 protein has one entry. The sample has about 800,000 distinct CDR3 sequences, more than 20% seen once. The sample originates from a study of blood T cells in healthy people across ages. Germline lookup yields CDR1 DFQATT and CDR2 SNEGSKA (reference sequence). The germline V and J ends were trimmed by 6 bases and 5 bases, with 17 bases remaining between them. The CDR3 is 14 residues long. Broader study findings: Diversity figures based on one million T cells were deemed too low. The long-lived group displayed more naive CD4+ cells, plus higher diversity, than the aged donors did.

These data were likewise used in another study, on T cells of mothers and their children. Per that paper: The extracted RNA was employed in its entirety for cDNA synthesis, at roughly 1.4 ug per 15 ul.

This receptor was taken from a boy between 10 and 17 years old in good health. The sample taken for sequencing was blood. V is TRBV20-1 and J is TRBJ2-1; the D gene is possibly TRBD1 (6 bases). CDR3 coding DNA: TGCAGTGCCGAAGGCAGGGGTCTAAACAATGAGCAGTTCTTC. Protein sequence: CSAEGRGLNNEQFF.